Listed here are 30 T cell receptor beta chains from one sample, sequenced in a study of blood T cell repertoires in COVID-19 (TCRdb year 2020). Library preparation employed the immunoSEQ multiplex PCR assay. The table was pulled from immuneACCESS by TCRdb, which kept in-frame rearrangements only. Such tables lose some clones; where checked, under half of the loss comes from unresolved V genes, and the rest has no known cause. The sample yields some 180,000 clones; around nine tenths were counted once. Of the sample, roughly a sixth falls within the top ten clones. The specimen was peripheral blood. The receptors derive from a man aged 50 or older with COVID-19, enrolled during active disease.

This clone has only one observation. The CDR3 spells CASSFVRGANTGELFF. As DNA, the CDR3 is TGTGCCAGCAGCTTTGTGCGCGGGGCGAACACCGGGGAGCTGTTTTTT. This chain joins TRBV7-6 and TRBJ2-2, with TRBD2 as a possible D gene (6 bases). The V end was cut by 3 bases, the J end by 0 bases, with 11 bases between. This CDR3 is 16 amino acids long. The germline V gene encodes CDR1 SGHVS and CDR2 FNYEAQ.

V usage is TRBV5-1 and J usage is TRBJ2-5, with TRBD2 as a possible D gene (5 bases). Per the germline V gene, CDR1 is SGHRS and CDR2 is YFSETQ. This CDR3 is 14 amino acids long. V shed 4 bases and J shed 2 bases, with 12 bases lying between them. The CDR3 here is CASSTPGRQETQYF. The DNA of the CDR3 is TGCGCCAGCAGCACACCGGGAAGACAAGAGACCCAGTACTTC.

The DNA of the CDR3 is TGTGCCAGCAGTTTATCCGATGGCTACACCTTC. This codes for CASSLSDGYTF. This rearrangement joins TRBV28 to TRBJ1-2, with D uncertain. Trimming pared 1 base from V and 6 bases from J, leaving 3 bases between. The CDR3 length is 11 residues. Germline V lookup: CDR1 MDHEN, CDR2 SYDVKM.

This clone was seen only once. The chain has TRBV6-5 and TRBJ1-1; 9 bases agree with TRBD1. Trimming took 4 bases from V and 4 from J; bases not matched to a gene: 7. The CDR3 runs to 15 residues. Germline CDR1 reads MNHEY; CDR2 reads SVGAGI. The CDR3 is CASSSGQGTLTEAFF. As DNA, the CDR3 is TGTGCCAGCAGTTCGGGACAGGGAACCCTCACTGAAGCTTTCTTT.

The chain carries TRBV28 and TRBJ2-1; possibly TRBD2 for D (7 bases). Per germline, CDR1 MDHEN and CDR2 SYDVKM. Trimming cost V 6 bases and J 8 bases, with 20 bases left between them. This CDR3 is built from 15 residues. The CDR3 bases are TGTGCCAGCAGAGGGGCTGGGGGGGCCTCGGATGAGCAGTTCTTC. It codes for CASRGAGGASDEQFF.

This rearrangement joins TRBV19 to TRBJ2-3; TRBD2 agrees at 9 bases. With V trimmed by 2 bases and J by 4 bases, 4 bases remained unmatched. CDR1 and CDR2 (germline): LNHDA, SQIVND (reference sequence). CDR3 length equals 15 residues. The CDR3 reads CASSILRGGPDTQYF. The CDR3 bases are TGTGCCAGTAGTATACTGCGGGGGGGCCCAGATACGCAGTATTTT.

This sequence joins TRBV10-3 and TRBJ1-2; 12 nucleotides match TRBD1. The CDR3 runs to 18 residues. With 4 bases clipped from V and 7 bases from J, the junction kept 16 bases outside the gene matches. Germline V gene lookup returns CDR1 ENHRY and CDR2 SYGVKD. CDR3 in amino acids: CAISALSSGQGARGGYTF. CDR3 DNA sequence: TGTGCCATCAGTGCCTTGAGTTCGGGACAGGGGGCGCGAGGTGGCTACACCTTC.

This clone appeared a few times. The gene calls are TRBV15 and TRBJ1-1; D perhaps matches TRBD1 (6 bases). The V end lost 5 bases, the J end lost 3 bases, and 19 bases lay between the germline ends. The CDR3 runs 16 residues. Germline-derived CDR1 and CDR2 are LNHNV and YYDKDF (reference sequence). The CDR3 coding sequence is TGTGCCACCAGCCTCCCAGGGGACCTATGGGACACTGAAGCTTTCTTT. Protein product: CATSLPGDLWDTEAFF.

CDR3 in DNA: TGTGCCACCAGTGATTCTCTCCTCTATCCCACAGATACGCAGTATTTT. Amino acid sequence: CATSDSLLYPTDTQYF. V is TRBV24-1 and J is TRBJ2-3, with unresolved D. The ends were cut back, 2 bases at V and 2 bases at J, with 13 bases in the middle. Germline values: CDR1 KGHDR, CDR2 SFDVKD. The CDR3 loop spans 16 amino acids.

This chain uses TRBV2 with TRBJ2-1; TRBD2 is a possible D gene (6 bases). Between the trimmed V and J ends, which lost 5 bases and 9 bases, there was a span of 17 bases. The germline gives CDR1 SNHLY, CDR2 FYNNEI. This CDR3 region has 14 residues. This CDR3 is CASSRETPWGEQFF. Here the CDR3 DNA reads TGTGCCAGCAGTCGGGAGACGCCCTGGGGTGAGCAGTTCTTC.

The chain links TRBV7-2 to TRBJ2-1, with D perhaps matching TRBD1 (5 bases). CDR3 length: 14 residues. Germline V gives CDR1 SGHTA, CDR2 FQGNSA. V dropped 5 bases and J dropped 7 bases, with 15 bases sitting between them. The CDR3 sequence is CASSNQGSKNEQFF. The DNA for the CDR3 is TGTGCCAGCAGCAACCAGGGCTCTAAGAATGAGCAGTTCTTC.

A single count supports this clone. The chain has TRBV5-4 and TRBJ1-4; D uncertain. In germline, CDR1 is SGHNT, CDR2 YYREEE (reference sequence). The V and J ends lost 4 bases and 8 bases respectively, with 18 bases between them. CDR3 length: 15 amino acids. The CDR3 sequence is CASSPNPGVREKLFF. The CDR3 bases are TGTGCCAGCAGCCCGAATCCCGGGGTTCGGGAAAAACTGTTTTTT.

The chain is built from TRBV7-8 and TRBJ2-5, with a tentative D call TRBD1 (6 bases). The CDR3 extends over 14 amino acids. Germline CDR1 and CDR2: SGHVS and FQNEAQ. Trimming removed 5 bases at V and 5 bases at J, with 15 bases between. Here the CDR3 DNA reads TGTGCCAGCAGCACCTACAGGGTAGGCGAGACCCAGTACTTC. It specifies CASSTYRVGETQYF. Variable domain in full (rest from reference TRBV7-8 and TRBJ2-5): GAGVSQSPRYKVAKRGQDVALRCDPISGHVSLFWYQQALGQGPEFLTYFQNEAQLDKSGLPSDRFFAERPEGSVSTLKIQRTQQEDSAVYLCASSTYRVGETQYFGPGTRLLVL.

The table lists this clone with a count of one. The chain uses TRBV9 and TRBJ2-3; D ambiguous. The germline gives CDR1 SGDLS, CDR2 YYNGEE. CDR3 size: 17 residues. The germline V and J ends were trimmed by 4 bases and 3 bases, with 21 bases remaining between them. CDR3 in DNA: TGTGCCAGCAGCCCTAAACCCGAGACAACCTCTACAGATACGCAGTATTTT. Amino acids: CASSPKPETTSTDTQYF.

This chain links TRBV7-2 with TRBJ2-5; 9 positions match TRBD2. Germline CDR1 reads SGHTA; CDR2 reads FQGNSA. The CDR3 sequence is 16 residues long. Losses at the gene ends were 0 bases for V and 5 bases for J; bases not matched to a gene: 7. CDR3 nucleotide sequence: TGTGCCAGCAGCTTAGCTATAGCGGGGGCCCGGGAGACCCAGTACTTC. Translated: CASSLAIAGARETQYF.

The chain has TRBV5-4 and TRBJ1-2; the D is unclear. Germline lookup yields CDR1 SGHNT and CDR2 YYREEE (reference sequence). This CDR3 has 15 amino acids. Trimming pared 4 bases from V and 8 bases from J, leaving 21 bases between. The CDR3, as DNA: TGTGCCAGCAGCCCGATTGGCGGCGGGCCAAGAGGCTACACCTTC. Protein: CASSPIGGGPRGYTF.

The chain links TRBV18 to TRBJ2-3; 8 nucleotides align to TRBD2. The CDR3 spans 14 residues. The trim removed 2 bases at V and 5 bases at J, leaving 3 bases unmatched. Germline-derived CDR1 and CDR2 are KGHSH and LQKENI. CDR3 DNA: TGTGCCAGCTCACCAGTCCTAGCGGGAGATACGCAGTATTTT. The encoded protein is CASSPVLAGDTQYF.

This chain connects TRBV27 to TRBJ1-2; TRBD1 aligns across 7 bases. V lost 5 bases and J lost 4; bases outside the gene matches: 4. From germline, CDR1 is MNHEY and CDR2 SMNVEV (reference sequence). The CDR3 is 13 residues long. The CDR3 DNA follows: TGTGCCAGCAGTCCCGACAGGGTCTATGGCTACACCTTC. Translated, it gives CASSPDRVYGYTF.

The chain employs TRBV19 and TRBJ1-2; the D gene is possibly TRBD1 (6 bases). The CDR3 spans 17 residues. Trimming removed 6 bases from V and 3 bases from J, with 23 bases in between. Germline V gene data show CDR1 as LNHDA and CDR2 as SQIVND (reference sequence). The CDR3 here is CASSTSSLGRGYYGYTF. In DNA form, the CDR3 reads TGTGCCAGTAGCACCTCGTCCCTGGGCAGGGGCTACTATGGCTACACCTTC.

This clone was recorded once. The chain links TRBV6-5 to TRBJ1-5, with 7 bases lining up with TRBD1. Germline V CDR1 and CDR2: MNHEY, SVGAGI. This CDR3 is 15 amino acids long. V trimming: 5 bases; J trimming: 0 bases; junction bases outside the gene matches: 4. CDR3 DNA: TGTGCCAGCAGTCCGGGACAGCATAGCAATCAGCCCCAGCATTTT. Encoded protein: CASSPGQHSNQPQHF.

CDR3 DNA: TGTGCCAGCAGCTTGGGGGAACTGAGCGGGGAGACCCAGTACTTC. Translating it yields CASSLGELSGETQYF. The V and J genes are TRBV5-4 and TRBJ2-5, with D tentatively TRBD2 (6 bases). This CDR3 comprises 15 residues. Per the germline V gene, CDR1 is SGHNT and CDR2 is YYREEE (reference sequence). V dropped 0 bases and J dropped 5 bases, with 14 bases sitting between them.

This chain uses TRBV3-1 (or the pseudogene TRBV3-2) with TRBJ2-2, with TRBD1 identical over 10 bases. Unmatched junction bases numbered 4, after V lost 5 bases and J lost 4 bases. Per the germline V gene, CDR1 is LGHDT and CDR2 is YNNKEL (reference sequence). The CDR3 covers 15 residues. The CDR3 is CASSTGTGATGELFF. The CDR3 DNA is TGTGCCAGCAGCACCGGGACAGGGGCCACCGGGGAGCTGTTTTTT.

V usage is TRBV5-6 and J usage is TRBJ1-6; no firm D call. V was pared by 5 bases and J by 2 bases, with 8 bases between. The CDR3 covers 14 residues. CDR1 is SGHDT, CDR2 YYEEEE, per germline. CDR3 sequence (DNA): TGTGCCAGCAGTGTGGGAGCCTATAATTCACCCCTCCACTTT. Translating gives CASSVGAYNSPLHF.

V usage is TRBV2 and J usage is TRBJ2-4; TRBD1 aligns across 9 bases. Germline CDR1 is SNHLY and CDR2 is FYNNEI. The CDR3 is made up of 19 amino acids. J gave up 0 bases and V 6 bases, and 15 bases lay outside the gene matches. CDR3 sequence: CASSLTGGGVPLAKNIQYF. CDR3 nucleotide sequence: TGTGCCAGCAGCCTGACAGGGGGTGGGGTCCCACTAGCCAAAAACATTCAGTACTTC.

This rearrangement joins TRBV5-1 to TRBJ1-6, with TRBD1 as a possible D gene (6 bases). Germline loops: CDR1 SGHRS, CDR2 YFSETQ. The CDR3 is 18 amino acids. V shed 4 bases and J shed 5 bases, with 22 bases lying between them. The DNA of the CDR3 is TGCGCCAGCAGCCGAACGCCTCAGGGGATCCTGGATAATTCACCCCTCCACTTT. Translated: CASSRTPQGILDNSPLHF.

This clone was observed a few times. V and J are TRBV6-2 or TRBV6-3 and TRBJ2-3, with D unresolved. The CDR3 totals 13 residues. V shed 2 bases and J shed 3 bases, with 6 bases lying between them. Per the germline V gene, CDR1 is MNHEY and CDR2 is SVGEGT. The CDR3 reads CASSYTETDTQYF. DNA of the CDR3: TGTGCCAGCAGTTACACGGAGACAGATACGCAGTATTTT.

The chain recombines TRBV6-5 with TRBJ1-2; 9 nucleotides line up with TRBD1. The germline V gene encodes CDR1 MNHEY and CDR2 SVGAGI. This CDR3 contains 14 residues. The J segment lost 4 bases and the V segment lost 10 bases, leaving 10 bases of the junction unmatched. The CDR3 DNA is TGTGCCACCTTTAACAGGGGGCGAGGCTATGGCTACACCTTC. Protein: CATFNRGRGYGYTF.

This clone has a single count. The J gene is TRBJ2-7, the V gene TRBV27; TRBD1 might be the D (6 bases). The CDR3 has 13 amino acids. Between the trimmed V and J ends, which lost 4 bases and 2 bases, there was a span of 9 bases. Germline V gene data show CDR1 as MNHEY and CDR2 as SMNVEV (reference sequence). CDR3: CASSSTGTYEQYF. CDR3 nucleotides: TGTGCCAGCAGTTCCACAGGGACCTACGAGCAGTACTTC.

This rearrangement joins TRBV7-9 to TRBJ1-3; maybe TRBD1 (6 bases). Germline-derived CDR1 and CDR2 are SEHNR and FQNEAQ (reference sequence). V lost 5 bases to trimming and J lost 0 bases, with 14 bases between them. The CDR3 length is 16 residues. The DNA of the CDR3 is TGTGCCAGCAGCCTATGGACAGTCAGCTCTGGAAACACCATATATTTT. This sequence encodes CASSLWTVSSGNTIYF.

J is TRBJ1-1 and V is TRBV20-1, with unresolved D. This CDR3 spans 11 amino acids. Trimming removed 1 base from V and 5 bases from J, with 5 bases in between. Germline V lookup: CDR1 DFQATT, CDR2 SNEGSKA (reference sequence). Written as DNA, the CDR3 is TGCAGTGCTAGAGTAGTGACTGAAGCTTTCTTT. It specifies CSARVVTEAFF.